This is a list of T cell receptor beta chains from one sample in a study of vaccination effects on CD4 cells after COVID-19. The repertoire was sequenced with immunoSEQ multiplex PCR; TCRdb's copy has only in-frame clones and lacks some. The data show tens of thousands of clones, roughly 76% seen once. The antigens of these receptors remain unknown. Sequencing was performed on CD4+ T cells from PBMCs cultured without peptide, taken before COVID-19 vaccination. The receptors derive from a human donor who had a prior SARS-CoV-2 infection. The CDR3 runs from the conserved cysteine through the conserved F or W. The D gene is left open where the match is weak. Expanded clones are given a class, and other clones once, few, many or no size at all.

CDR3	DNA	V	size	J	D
CATSDSSGGANVLTF	TGTGCCACCAGTGACTCCTCCGGAGGGGCCAACGTCCTGACTTTC	TRBV24-1	-	TRBJ2-6	-
CASSQGLVEGEAFF	TGTGCCAGCAGCCAAGGCTTGGTGGAGGGAGAAGCTTTCTTT	TRBV3-1/TRBV3-2	-	TRBJ1-1	-
CASSLDWGEETQYF	TGTGCCAGCAGCTTAGATTGGGGAGAAGAGACCCAGTACTTC	TRBV11-2	-	TRBJ2-5	-
CASSYRDRSNQPQHF	TGCGCCAGCAGTTACCGGGACAGAAGCAATCAGCCCCAGCATTTT	TRBV10-1	-	TRBJ1-5	TRBD1
CASRASSYNEQFF	TGTGCCAGCAGGGCGAGCTCCTACAATGAGCAGTTCTTC	TRBV2	once	TRBJ2-1	-
CASGSTTGPYGYTF	TGCGCCAGCGGCTCAACGACGGGGCCCTATGGCTACACCTTC	TRBV4-1	few	TRBJ1-2	-
CASSLGGTDNEKLFF	TGCGCCAGCAGCTTGGGTGGGACAGATAATGAAAAACTGTTTTTT	TRBV5-1	-	TRBJ1-4	TRBD1
CASSLTVNQETQYF	TGTGCCAGCAGCTTAACCGTCAACCAAGAGACCCAGTACTTC	TRBV7-2	-	TRBJ2-5	-
CASSFYGAFAPGDEQFF	TGTGCCAGCAGCTTTTACGGAGCTTTTGCCCCCGGGGATGAGCAGTTCTTC	TRBV5-6	-	TRBJ2-1	-
CASSLGLAGVSQETQYF	TGTGCCAGCAGCTTGGGTCTAGCGGGAGTCTCCCAAGAGACCCAGTACTTC	TRBV5-4	-	TRBJ2-5	TRBD2